This T cell receptor beta chain stems from a study of T-cell memory formation after mild COVID-19. General study results and limits: Researchers found some responding clones in pre-infection memory, a sign that cross-reactive memory joined. CD4/CD8 balance held among clones contracting day 15 to 85, and later expanders leaned CD4+. Shrinking CD4+ clones were chiefly CM and EM; CD8+ ones were chiefly EMRA.

CDR1 is SGHTA, CDR2 FQGNSA, per germline. The ends lost 4 bases at V and 5 bases at J; junction bases unmatched: 13. The CDR3 is made up of 16 amino acids. Regarding this clonotype: Its target is unknown.

TCRdb analysed the 5' RACE reads with MiXCR anew, one entry per CDR3 protein. The sample lists some 440,000 distinct CDR3 sequences, roughly 23% occurring once. The chain is built from TRBV7-2 and TRBJ1-1; the match to TRBD1 covers 7 bases. This TCR derives from an adult woman who had mild COVID-19 (a few samples of this study predate the infection). Cell type and time point are not known. Sequencing was done on a sample of PBMCs or a T cell subset sorted from them (not recorded which). The CDR3 here is CASSSEMDRLRTEAFF. CDR3 bases: TGTGCCAGCAGCTCGGAAATGGACAGGTTACGGACTGAAGCTTTCTTT.